This TCR beta chain is drawn from a study of post-analysis software for immune sequencing data. Background on the study: Relapsing-remitting, secondary progressive and progressive-relapsing forms made up the multiple sclerosis disease courses. Broader study findings: Five or six TRBV segments, including TRBV5-6, TRBV5-1 and TRBV20-1, were more frequent in patients than controls. Significantly decreased normalized Chao1 diversity was recorded for multiple sclerosis patients relative to controls.

The sample holds a few counts of this clonotype. Its antigen is as yet unknown. V was clipped by 10 bases and J by 5 bases, with 16 bases between them. The CDR3 is 13 residues long. The authors incorporated unique molecular identifiers into the TCR beta cDNA libraries. In TCRdb, the PCR reads were re-called with MiXCR into one record per CDR3 protein. The sample yields approximately 690,000 distinct CDR3 sequences, 55% to 60% seen once. The V gene is TRBV12-3 or TRBV12-4, the J gene TRBJ2-3; tentatively, D is TRBD2 (5 bases). The clonotype originates from a girl aged 2-10 years with multiple sclerosis. Sequenced input: blood. CDR3 DNA: TGTGCCACCCAGAGGACTCCCATAGATACGCAGTATTTT. Translating gives CATQRTPIDTQYF.